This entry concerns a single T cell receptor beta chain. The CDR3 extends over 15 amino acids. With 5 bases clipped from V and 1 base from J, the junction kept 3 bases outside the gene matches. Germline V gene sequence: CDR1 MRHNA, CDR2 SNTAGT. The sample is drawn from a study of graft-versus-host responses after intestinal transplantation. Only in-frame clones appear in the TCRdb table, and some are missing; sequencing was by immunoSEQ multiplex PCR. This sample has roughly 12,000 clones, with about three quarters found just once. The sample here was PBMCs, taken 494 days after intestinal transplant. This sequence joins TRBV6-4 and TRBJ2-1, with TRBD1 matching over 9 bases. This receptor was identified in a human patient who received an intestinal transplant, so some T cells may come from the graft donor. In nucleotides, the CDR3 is TGTGCCAGCAGTCCCGGGACAGGGTCCTACAATGAGCAGTTCTTC. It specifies CASSPGTGSYNEQFF.